This is a list of T cell receptor beta chains from one sample in a study of cytomegalovirus exposure and HLA in healthy donors. Clones were read by immunoSEQ multiplex PCR, and TCRdb kept only the in-frame ones, dropping some. The sample carries approximately 150,000 clones, roughly 77% recorded once. What was sequenced was PBMCs. The receptors were gathered from a man aged 18 to 30 in good health and CMV-seropositive. Both conserved end residues are part of each CDR3. Each record gives: V gene, J gene, D gene, clone size, CDR3 DNA, CDR3 protein. D genes are given only for firm matches. Clone size is shown for a subset of rows, as once, few, many or a class of expanded clone.

V: TRBV2
J: TRBJ2-1
D: -
size: -
DNA: TGTGCCAGCGCCCAGGTAATCGGTAACAATGAGCAGTTCTTC
CDR3: CASAQVIGNNEQFF

V: TRBV4-1
J: TRBJ2-7
D: TRBD2
size: -
DNA: TGCGCCAGCAGCCCAAGAGCTAGCGGGAGCAATTGCGAGCAGTACTTC
CDR3: CASSPRASGSNCEQYF

V: TRBV4-1
J: TRBJ2-5
D: -
size: -
DNA: TGCGCCAGCAGCCAAGATGGGGCAGCTATACAAGAGACCCAGTACTTC
CDR3: CASSQDGAAIQETQYF

V: TRBV27
J: TRBJ2-7
D: TRBD2
size: -
DNA: TGTGCCAGCAGTGCGGGACTAGCGGTCTACGAGCAGTACTTC
CDR3: CASSAGLAVYEQYF

V: TRBV10-3
J: TRBJ1-6
D: -
size: -
DNA: TGTGCCATCAGTGAGGTTGTGGAGGGCTCACCCCTCCACTTT
CDR3: CAISEVVEGSPLHF

V: TRBV9
J: TRBJ2-1
D: -
size: few
DNA: TGTGCCAGCAGCGCACTCCCACCTTGGCGGGACGTTGGTGGGGGTGAGCAGTTCTTC
CDR3: CASSALPPWRDVGGGEQFF

V: TRBV6-4
J: TRBJ2-2
D: -
size: -
DNA: TGTGTCAGCAGTGAGAGGGAGACCGGGGAGCTGTTTTTT
CDR3: CVSSERETGELFF

V: TRBV28
J: TRBJ2-1
D: -
size: -
DNA: TGTGCCAGCAGTCCCCTGCCCACATACAATGAGCAGTTCTTC
CDR3: CASSPLPTYNEQFF

V: TRBV29-1
J: TRBJ1-2
D: TRBD1
size: -
DNA: TGCAGCGTTGATTGGGCCGGACAGGGATATCGGGGTGGTGATGGCTACACCTTC
CDR3: CSVDWAGQGYRGGDGYTF

V: TRBV7-8
J: TRBJ2-7
D: -
size: -
DNA: TGTGCCAGCAGCCCAGTGGGGGGAGTTGGGTACGAGCAGTACTTC
CDR3: CASSPVGGVGYEQYF

V: TRBV27
J: TRBJ2-7
D: TRBD1
size: -
DNA: TGTGCCAGCAGCCACGACAGGGAAATTTACGAGCAGTACTTC
CDR3: CASSHDREIYEQYF

V: TRBV6-5
J: TRBJ1-5
D: TRBD1
size: -
DNA: TGTGCCAGCAGGACAGGGGTGGGTCAGCCCCAGCATTTT
CDR3: CASRTGVGQPQHF

V: TRBV29-1
J: TRBJ1-1
D: -
size: few
DNA: TGCAGCGTTGAAGGGTTTCGACTTGAAGCTTTCTTT
CDR3: CSVEGFRLEAFF

V: TRBV30
J: TRBJ1-4
D: -
size: -
DNA: TGTGCCTGGAGTGTACATAGAGGAGCAACTAATGAAAAACTGTTTTTT
CDR3: CAWSVHRGATNEKLFF

V: TRBV29-1
J: TRBJ2-3
D: TRBD2
size: -
DNA: TGCAGCGCAGCGGGGGGCTTGGGTACGCAGTATTTT
CDR3: CSAAGGLGTQYF

V: TRBV15
J: TRBJ2-1
D: TRBD2
size: -
DNA: TGTGCCACCAGCAGAGATAGAGGACTAGCGGGAGGTAGTGAGCAGTTCTTC
CDR3: CATSRDRGLAGGSEQFF

V: TRBV20-1
J: TRBJ1-2
D: -
size: -
DNA: TGCAGTGCTAGAGGGGCCTATGGCTACACCTTC
CDR3: CSARGAYGYTF

V: TRBV27
J: TRBJ2-6
D: -
size: -
DNA: TGTGCCAGCAGTTTGAAGTGGACAGACCTATCTGGGGCCAACGTCCTGACTTTC
CDR3: CASSLKWTDLSGANVLTF

V: TRBV29-1
J: TRBJ2-4
D: TRBD1
size: -
DNA: TGCAGCGTTGAAGATCAGGGGGCCTCAGACATTCAGTACTTC
CDR3: CSVEDQGASDIQYF

V: TRBV27
J: TRBJ2-2
D: TRBD2
size: -
DNA: TGTGCCAGCAGTCGGGCGGGAGGAATCTCCGGGGAGCTGTTTTTT
CDR3: CASSRAGGISGELFF

V: TRBV7-9
J: TRBJ1-1
D: TRBD1
size: -
DNA: TGTGCCAGCAGCTCTCAGGGGGCGCGGACTGAAGCTTTCTTT
CDR3: CASSSQGARTEAFF

V: TRBV5-4
J: TRBJ2-5
D: TRBD2
size: few
DNA: TGTGCCAGCAACGTAGCGGGAGGTTTGGAGACCCAGTACTTC
CDR3: CASNVAGGLETQYF

V: TRBV12-5
J: TRBJ2-1
D: -
size: -
DNA: TGTGCTAGTGGTCCCACGACTGTAACCAATGAGCAGTTCTTC
CDR3: CASGPTTVTNEQFF

V: TRBV2
J: TRBJ1-5
D: -
size: -
DNA: TGTGCCAGCAGTGGGACAGCCCGCACCAATCAGCCCCAGCATTTT
CDR3: CASSGTARTNQPQHF

V: TRBV27
J: TRBJ2-5
D: TRBD2
size: -
DNA: TGTGCCAGCAGTCCGGGTCCGGGACTAGCGGGAGAAGAGACCCAGTACTTC
CDR3: CASSPGPGLAGEETQYF

V: TRBV19
J: TRBJ1-2
D: TRBD1
size: -
DNA: TGTGCCAGTAGTGACAGGGTTGGCGGCTACACCTTC
CDR3: CASSDRVGGYTF

V: TRBV2
J: TRBJ1-4
D: TRBD1
size: -
DNA: TGTGCCAGCAGGCCAACAGGGGGTGAAAAACTGTTTTTT
CDR3: CASRPTGGEKLFF

V: TRBV13
J: TRBJ2-1
D: -
size: -
DNA: TGTGCCAGCAGCTCTTCAGTAAGCGCCTACAATGAGCAGTTCTTC
CDR3: CASSSSVSAYNEQFF

V: TRBV16
J: TRBJ1-5
D: -
size: few
DNA: TGTGCCAGCAGCCAACTACAGGGACATCAGCCCCAGCATTTT
CDR3: CASSQLQGHQPQHF

V: TRBV30
J: TRBJ2-7
D: -
size: -
DNA: TGTACCTGGAAGGATTTAGGGGGTAATACCTACGAGCAGTACTTC
CDR3: CTWKDLGGNTYEQYF

V: TRBV21-1
J: TRBJ1-2
D: -
size: -
DNA: TGTGCCAGCAGCAACAACAGGGGATACTATGGCTACACCTTC
CDR3: CASSNNRGYYGYTF

V: TRBV7-3
J: TRBJ2-7
D: TRBD2
size: -
DNA: TGTGCCAGCAGCCGGGGGGGGACTAGCGGGGCCTACGAGCAGTACTTC
CDR3: CASSRGGTSGAYEQYF

V: TRBV7-2
J: TRBJ2-1
D: TRBD1
size: -
DNA: TGTGCCAGCAGCTCCCCGGGACAGGGTATTAGCGATGAGCAGTTCTTC
CDR3: CASSSPGQGISDEQFF

V: TRBV9
J: TRBJ2-3
D: TRBD2
size: -
DNA: TGTGCCAGCAGCGTAGGCACACAGCGGGAACGCACAGATACGCAGTATTTT
CDR3: CASSVGTQRERTDTQYF

V: TRBV28
J: TRBJ2-7
D: TRBD2
size: few
DNA: TGTGCCAGCAGATCCCCCAGCGGGACCTACGAGCAGTACTTC
CDR3: CASRSPSGTYEQYF

V: TRBV11-2
J: TRBJ2-1
D: TRBD2
size: -
DNA: TGTGCCAGCAGCTCAATTAGCGGGAGAGGCAATGAGCAGTTCTTC
CDR3: CASSSISGRGNEQFF

V: TRBV29-1
J: TRBJ2-1
D: -
size: -
DNA: TGCACCGCGAGGAGGGCGCAAAATGAGCAGTTCTTC
CDR3: CTARRAQNEQFF

V: TRBV19
J: TRBJ2-4
D: -
size: -
DNA: TGTGCCAGTAGCCCGGGACTGCCAGGAAACATTCAGTACTTC
CDR3: CASSPGLPGNIQYF

V: TRBV19
J: TRBJ1-3
D: -
size: once
DNA: TGTGCCAGTAGTAGTACAGGCATCTCTGGAAACACCATATATTTT
CDR3: CASSSTGISGNTIYF

V: TRBV5-1
J: TRBJ2-7
D: TRBD2
size: -
DNA: TGCGCCAGCAGTCTTGGGTGGACTAGCGGGAGGTCGGACTACGAGCAGTACTTC
CDR3: CASSLGWTSGRSDYEQYF

V: TRBV11-2
J: TRBJ2-7
D: TRBD2
size: -
DNA: TGTGCCAGCCTGAGGACTAGCGATAGCTACGAGCAGTACTTC
CDR3: CASLRTSDSYEQYF